The present T cell receptor (beta chain) was sequenced within a study of shared clonotypes between healthy human individuals. CD8 cells classed as naive were CD45RO-negative and positively selected for CCR7, excluding terminally differentiated effector memory CD45RA+ cells. Participating donors were healthy, HIV-negative adults free of recent acute infections or vaccinations. Germline V gene lookup returns CDR1 KGHSH and CDR2 LQKENI. The CDR3 contains 15 residues. V was trimmed by 3 bases and J by 5 bases, leaving 14 bases between them. The assay was run at deep level. TCRdb's table, derived via immunoSEQ multiplex PCR, lists solely in-frame clones and lacks some. The data hold about 2 million clones, with about 95% observed a single time.

This receptor was identified in a man aged 18 to 35 in good health. The sample consisted of naive CD8+ T cells sorted from blood. The chain combines TRBV18 with TRBJ2-1; D might be TRBD1 or TRBD2, each matching 5 bases. The DNA of the CDR3 is TGTGCCAGCTCACCTTTCGGGGCGGGTGACAATGAGCAGTTCTTC. It yields the protein CASSPFGAGDNEQFF.